This TCR beta chain was observed in a study of cytomegalovirus exposure and HLA in healthy donors. This table comes from immunoSEQ multiplex PCR, and its TCRdb copy is limited to in-frame clones, with some not included. This table has roughly 180,000 clones, around four fifths appearing once. The origin of this receptor is a man aged 18 to 29 in good health and CMV-seropositive. The sequencing input was PBMCs.

CDR3 DNA sequence: TGTGCCAGCAGTTGGGGGGATGGCTACACCTTC. Residues: CASSWGDGYTF. V and J are TRBV6-1 and TRBJ1-2, with D maybe TRBD1 (5 bases). Germline V gene data show CDR1 as MNHNS and CDR2 as SASEGT. The V gene lost 5 bases and the J gene lost 6 bases, with 7 bases spanning the gap. This CDR3 has 11 amino acids.